The entry that follows covers one TCR beta chain sequence. This clonotype was detected many times. It lacks a known antigen. Base qualities are not at hand, and no much larger clone is one base apart. The entry originates in a study of human T cells and chemical hapten exposure (TCRdb year 2021). Study-wide context: For sensitization, 2% DPC in acetone was applied to a roughly 2 cm by roughly 2 cm area of upper inner arm skin. Patients additionally received weekly therapeutic DPC doses to the scalp throughout the roughly 25-week study period. Libraries were pooled for sequencing, and variation in per-sample TCR yields was attributed mainly to small differences in library volumes within the pool. The patient cohort, mostly female, included alopecia areata with under or over 50% scalp involvement, alopecia totalis and alopecia universalis. Patch testing on the upper back used Finn chambers containing 0.01% DPC, with scoring done after 6 days according to International Contact Dermatitis Research Group standards. Approximately 28 alopecia patients gave blood for TCR sequencing at one to four time points (pre-sensitization, 2, 6 and 24 weeks). Patient blood was sampled pre-sensitization (week 0) and at 2, 6 and about 24 weeks after DPC sensitization. Peripheral blood TCR repertoire changes were tracked in vivo in alopecia patients during primary and secondary sensitization to the hapten diphenylcyclopropenone (DPC).

The sample's time point label is to be understood as: patch test 3, about 24 weeks after DPC sensitization. The meaning of the sample's treatment or condition label: therapeutic diphenylcyclopropenone sensitization with weekly scalp DPC. At each patch-test visit, blood was drawn before the patch test was applied. Eligible patients were aged 18 to 70, diagnosed with alopecia, deemed suitable for DPC therapy, and excluded if pregnant. Total RNA was extracted from unfractionated whole blood that had been collected in Tempus Blood RNA tubes. The method behind the library was RACE. The data were produced on a NextSeq 500. During library preparation, unique molecular identifiers were attached to individual cDNA molecules so that TCRs could be counted quantitatively and reproducibly. Both TCR alpha and TCR beta chains were sequenced from each blood RNA sample. Per the original workflow: A median of around 100,000 TCRs per sample was observed, with a range of roughly 23,224 to 700,000. The Decombinator software suite was used to annotate V, J and CDR3 in the TCR reads. To make PS versus PT1 abundance plots, every sample was subsampled to the same number of TCRs (28,000). TCRs were defined as expanded if absent before sensitization and observed at least eight times at the 2-week time point. TCRdb reprocessing: public reads trimmed at Q25 with fastp, clones called with MiXCR, in-frame beta chains kept. Every entry covers one CDR3 protein and lists the most common genes and DNA from its rows. These V and J calls derive from TCRdb rather than the authors' analysis. The sample table lists about 120,000 distinct CDR3 sequences, over 9% of them with a count of one. Around 2.2% of the sample goes to the ten largest clones.

Counted from cysteine to phenylalanine, this CDR3 has 15 amino acids. Solely the CDR3 DNA is kept, with 45 bases framed from the first base. In the germline V gene (reference sequence), CDR1 corresponds to LNHDA and CDR2 to SQIVND. Trimming at the junction amounts to 5 bases on V and 2 bases on J, and the germline ends lie 16 bases apart. The study at large found these results: The number of PT1 expanded TCRs positively correlated with patch test score, significant at thresholds 8, 16 and 32 but not 4. Repeated subsampling changed both the strength of the expansion versus patch-test correlation and the threshold at which that correlation became significant. Alopecia, a presumed autoimmune disease, was present in all patients, so the immune response of the patients might differ from that of healthy individuals. Expanded TCRs formed significantly more large CDR3 similarity clusters than pre-sensitization or healthy control sets, consistent with antigen-driven responses. DPC sensitization did not change how many TCRs were above 1 in 1000 frequency, and no evidence was found of alterations in global repertoire structure.

This receptor was identified in a woman between 50 and 59 years old with alopecia areata. Some clones in this sample may be carry-over from other donors' samples. In this chain, TRBV19 is recombined with TRBJ2-7; the D gene is perhaps TRBD1, on 6 matching bases. Sample: whole blood, taken in connection with sensitization to the hapten diphenylcyclopropenone (DPC). The CDR3 region has the sequence CASSPRGGDTYEQYF. The nucleotide sequence is given as TGTGCCAGTAGTCCCCGGGGTGGGGACACCTACGAGCAGTACTTC.